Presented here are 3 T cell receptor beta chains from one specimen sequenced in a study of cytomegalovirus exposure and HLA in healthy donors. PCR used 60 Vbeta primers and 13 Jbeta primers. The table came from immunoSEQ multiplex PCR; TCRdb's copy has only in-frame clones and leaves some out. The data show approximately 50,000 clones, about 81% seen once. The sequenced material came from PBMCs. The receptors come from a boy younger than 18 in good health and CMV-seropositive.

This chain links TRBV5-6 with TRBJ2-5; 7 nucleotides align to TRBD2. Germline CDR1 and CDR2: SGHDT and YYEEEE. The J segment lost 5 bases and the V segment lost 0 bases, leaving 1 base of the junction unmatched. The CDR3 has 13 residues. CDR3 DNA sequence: TGTGCCAGCAGCTTGGGGGGGGGTGAGACCCAGTACTTC. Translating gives CASSLGGGETQYF.

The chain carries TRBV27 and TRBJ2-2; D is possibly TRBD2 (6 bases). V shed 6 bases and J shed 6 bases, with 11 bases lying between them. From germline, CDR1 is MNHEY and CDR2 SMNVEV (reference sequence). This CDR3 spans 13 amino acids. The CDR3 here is CASSQGGAGELFF. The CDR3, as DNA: TGTGCCAGCAGCCAGGGCGGGGCCGGGGAGCTGTTTTTT.

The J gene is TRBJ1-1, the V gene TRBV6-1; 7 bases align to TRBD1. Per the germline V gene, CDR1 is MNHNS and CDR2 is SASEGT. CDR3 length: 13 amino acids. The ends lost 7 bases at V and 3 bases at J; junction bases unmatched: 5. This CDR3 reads CASILQGDTEAFF. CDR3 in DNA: TGTGCCAGCATCCTCCAGGGGGACACTGAAGCTTTCTTT.